Listed below are T cell receptor beta chains from one sample, sequenced in a study of blood T cell repertoires in COVID-19. Repertoires were generated with immunoSEQ multiplex PCR, while TCRdb's copy carries only in-frame clones and drops some. The repertoire has tens of thousands of clones, over 60% of them found once; the top ten carry approximately 20%. Material: peripheral blood. The receptors were gathered from a man aged 30 to 39 with COVID-19, enrolled during active disease. Each CDR3 is given with its conserved first and last residue. Not all rows give a size; the values are once, few, many and, for expanded clones, a class.

clone_size: -
v_call: TRBV7-2
cdr3_aa: CASSFRVVDGELFF

clone_size: -
v_call: TRBV13
cdr3_aa: CASSLGQGSFEAFF

clone_size: -
v_call: TRBV18
cdr3_aa: CASSPLPSGIEQFF

clone_size: -
v_call: TRBV11-3
cdr3_aa: CASSLRRPSGSLPDTQYF

clone_size: -
v_call: TRBV2
cdr3_aa: CASSEARGGRITYEQYF

clone_size: -
v_call: TRBV7-9
cdr3_aa: CASGTSSANEQFF

clone_size: -
v_call: TRBV13
cdr3_aa: CASSWTSGGAVDTQYF

clone_size: -
v_call: TRBV7-6
cdr3_aa: CASSLEGNSYEQYF

clone_size: few
v_call: TRBV28
cdr3_aa: CASSNLEGATNEKLFF

clone_size: -
v_call: TRBV9
cdr3_aa: CASSVAGSSGNTIYF

clone_size: -
v_call: TRBV10-3
cdr3_aa: CAISESMADSYNEQFF

clone_size: -
v_call: TRBV2
cdr3_aa: CASSKGLAGGADTQYF

clone_size: -
v_call: TRBV19
cdr3_aa: CASSATSGIYNEQFF

clone_size: -
v_call: TRBV15
cdr3_aa: CATSRDRRGIADTQYF

clone_size: -
v_call: TRBV6-5
cdr3_aa: CASSYGTGQVDEQFF

clone_size: -
v_call: TRBV6-5
cdr3_aa: CASTRDTGELFF

clone_size: few
v_call: TRBV19
cdr3_aa: CASSGQAYEQYF

clone_size: -
v_call: TRBV28
cdr3_aa: CAGGGARGNTIYF

clone_size: -
v_call: TRBV12-5
cdr3_aa: CASGLVLGLTDTQYF

clone_size: -
v_call: TRBV7-3
cdr3_aa: CASRGGRNYNEQFF

clone_size: -
v_call: TRBV21-1
cdr3_aa: CASKKPLGGQYF

clone_size: -
v_call: TRBV7-7
cdr3_aa: CASSLYHTTGMGTEAFF

clone_size: -
v_call: TRBV27
cdr3_aa: CASSSPSDRRYSPLHF

clone_size: -
v_call: TRBV18
cdr3_aa: CASSPLTLGGDEQFF

clone_size: -
v_call: TRBV19
cdr3_aa: CASNPTPQRKLYNEQFF

clone_size: few
v_call: TRBV7-9
cdr3_aa: CASSQYGTQRWPQHF

clone_size: -
v_call: TRBV11-2
cdr3_aa: CASSLQQRTEAFF

clone_size: -
v_call: TRBV28
cdr3_aa: CASRTTGFDNSPLHF

clone_size: once
v_call: TRBV27
cdr3_aa: CASSLEPSLAELFF

clone_size: once
v_call: TRBV6-5
cdr3_aa: CASSRWEGHNSPLHF

clone_size: once
v_call: TRBV28
cdr3_aa: CASRRDRWTEAFF

clone_size: -
v_call: TRBV6-5
cdr3_aa: CASSHNTEQFF

clone_size: -
v_call: TRBV14
cdr3_aa: CASSQGQEGRPTDTQYF